This entry lists 27 T cell receptor beta chains sequenced from one sample in a study of T cell responses to AZD1222 COVID-19 vaccine. Data came from immunoSEQ multiplex PCR; TCRdb stores just in-frame clones and leaves some out. The sample comprises some 130,000 clones, around 90% of which are singletons, and approximately 8.4% rests with the top ten. Source: peripheral blood, taken on day 0 of AZD1222 vaccination. These receptors came from an adult in good health.

The V gene is TRBV5-1, the J gene TRBJ2-1; the match to TRBD1 covers 7 bases. This CDR3 has 17 residues. Trimming removed 1 base from V and 4 bases from J; junction bases left unmatched: 11. CDR1 and CDR2 (germline): SGHRS, YFSETQ. The CDR3, as DNA: TGCGCCAGCAGCTTGTTGAGGGGGCAGGCCAGATACAATGAGCAGTTCTTC. It is translated as CASSLLRGQARYNEQFF.

The chain is built from TRBV5-1 and TRBJ1-1, with D possibly being TRBD1 (6 bases). Trimming took off 2 bases at V and 0 bases at J, with 8 bases between the two ends. Germline V gene lookup returns CDR1 SGHRS and CDR2 YFSETQ. This CDR3 is built from 14 residues. Here the CDR3 DNA reads TGCGCCAGCAGCTTTGGACAGTTGAACACTGAAGCTTTCTTT. Its translation: CASSFGQLNTEAFF.

Only one count was recorded for this clone. This rearrangement joins TRBV1 to TRBJ2-1; whether TRBD2, the table's D call, matches the DNA was not checked. TRBV1 is noted as a pseudogene. The CDR3 runs to 15 residues. The DNA for the CDR3 is TGCACCAGCAGCCAAGTTCCGGGGGGGCGAAATGAGCAGTTCTTC. Its protein is CTSSQVPGGRNEQFF.

This chain joins TRBV5-8 and TRBJ2-7; no firm D call. V was cut by 0 bases and J by 2 bases, with 3 bases left in between. CDR3 length equals 12 residues. CDR1 is SGHTS, CDR2 YDEGEE, per germline. CDR3 region: CASSLGTYEQYF. In DNA form, the CDR3 reads TGTGCCAGCAGCTTGGGGACCTACGAGCAGTACTTC.

This chain connects TRBV7-3 to TRBJ2-1; TRBD2 might be the D (5 bases). Deletions cut 2 bases from V and 0 bases from J, with 11 bases between. This CDR3 is built from 16 residues. CDR1 and CDR2 (germline): SGHTA, FQGTGA. The CDR3 loop reads CASSLHGEPSYNEQFF. As DNA, the CDR3 is TGTGCCAGCAGCTTACACGGGGAACCCTCCTACAATGAGCAGTTCTTC. The full variable domain, in which reference TRBV7-3 and TRBJ2-1 provide the parts outside the CDR3, is GAGVSQTPSNKVTEKGKYVELRCDPISGHTALYWYRQSLGQGPEFLIYFQGTGAADDSGLPNDRFFAVRPEGSVSTLKIQRTERGDSAVYLCASSLHGEPSYNEQFFGPGTRLTVL.

The table lists this clone with a count of one. The CDR3 region has the DNA TGTGCCAGCAGCAAAGAGGGGCACCCACATCAGCCCCAGCATTTT. Translated, it gives CASSKEGHPHQPQHF. This chain uses TRBV21-1 with TRBJ1-5; TRBD1, the table's D call, was not compared with the DNA. TRBV21-1 is designated a pseudogene. The CDR3 spans 15 residues.

This chain uses TRBV6-5 with TRBJ2-1; D perhaps matches TRBD1 (5 bases). The CDR3 contains 12 residues. Germline-derived CDR1 and CDR2 are MNHEY and SVGAGI. V lost 2 bases, J lost 10 bases, and 9 bases lay in between. Here the CDR3 DNA reads TGTGCCAGCAGTTACGGACACTCAGAGCAGTTCTTC. Protein product: CASSYGHSEQFF.

This chain uses TRBV2 with TRBJ2-1; 8 bases agree with TRBD1. The junction had 6 bases not matched to a gene; V was cut back by 5 bases and J by 0 bases. The V gene's germline CDR1 is SNHLY and CDR2 FYNNEI. The CDR3 covers 16 residues. CDR3: CASSRATGGSYNEQFF. The CDR3, as DNA: TGTGCCAGCAGTAGGGCCACAGGGGGCTCCTACAATGAGCAGTTCTTC.

The chain couples TRBV18 to TRBJ2-6; D is undetermined. Germline CDR1 KGHSH, CDR2 LQKENI. The CDR3 is 21 amino acids. V dropped 3 bases and J dropped 0 bases, with 24 bases sitting between them. The CDR3 coding sequence is TGTGCCAGCTCACCTCAAGCTGCGGTTGTAGGCGATTACTCTGGGGCCAACGTCCTGACTTTC. Protein product: CASSPQAAVVGDYSGANVLTF.

This sequence joins TRBV7-9 and TRBJ1-5; tentatively, D is TRBD1 (5 bases). Trimming removed 1 base from V and 11 bases from J, with 9 bases in between. Per the germline V gene, CDR1 is SEHNR and CDR2 is FQNEAQ (reference sequence). The CDR3 consists of 12 residues. The CDR3 spells CASSLVQGAQHF. DNA of the CDR3: TGTGCCAGCAGCTTAGTACAAGGGGCCCAGCATTTT.

V usage is TRBV2 and J usage is TRBJ1-5; D perhaps matches TRBD1 (5 bases). CDR1 and CDR2 (germline): SNHLY, FYNNEI. The CDR3 extends over 14 amino acids. The ends were cut back, 4 bases at V and 5 bases at J, with 12 bases in the middle. CDR3 amino acids: CASSGAGLYQPQHF. CDR3 coding DNA: TGTGCCAGCAGTGGGGCAGGGCTCTATCAGCCCCAGCATTTT.

The chain employs TRBV25-1 and TRBJ1-1, with 10 nucleotides matching TRBD1. The germline V gene has CDR1 MGHDK and CDR2 SYGVNS. After removal of 2 bases from V and 5 bases from J, the junction contained 5 bases not matched to a gene. The CDR3 consists of 15 residues. The CDR3 coding sequence is TGTGCCAGCAGTGAAATAGGGACAGGGGAGACTGAAGCTTTCTTT. The encoded protein is CASSEIGTGETEAFF. The whole variable domain, remainder taken from reference TRBV25-1 and TRBJ1-1, is EADIYQTPRYLVIGTGKKITLECSQTMGHDKMYWYQQDPGMELHLIHYSYGVNSTEKGDLSSESTVSRIRTEHFPLTLESARPSHTSQYLCASSEIGTGETEAFFGQGTRLTVV.

This sequence joins TRBV12-3 or TRBV12-4 and TRBJ2-5, with no clear D. V lost 3 bases and J 6 bases, leaving 5 bases between the germline ends. CDR3 length: 11 residues. The CDR3 region is CASSLQQTQYF. The CDR3 nucleotides read TGTGCCAGCAGTTTGCAACAGACCCAGTACTTC.

V usage is TRBV9 and J usage is TRBJ1-2, with 8 bases fitting TRBD1. The V and J ends lost 0 bases and 1 base, in that order; junction bases with no gene match: 11. This CDR3 is built from 18 residues. The germline CDR1 and CDR2 sequences are SGDLS and YYNGEE. In DNA, the CDR3 is TGTGCCAGCAGCGTAGACGTGGACAGGGCATTGGGTAACTATGGCTACACCTTC. This sequence encodes CASSVDVDRALGNYGYTF.

The J gene is TRBJ1-4, the V gene TRBV30; D is unclear. This CDR3 region has 14 residues. Between the trimmed V and J ends, which lost 3 bases and 8 bases, there was a span of 16 bases. The germline V gene has CDR1 GTSNPN and CDR2 SVGIG (reference sequence). CDR3 in amino acids: CAWSLGNREEKLFF. CDR3 DNA: TGTGCCTGGAGCTTAGGGAACCGGGAAGAAAAACTGTTTTTT. Supplemented by reference TRBV30 and TRBJ1-4, the full variable domain reads SQTIHQWPATLVQPVGSPLSLECTVEGTSNPNLYWYRQAAGRGLQLLFYSVGIGQISSEVPQNLSASRPQDRQFILSSKKLLLSDSGFYLCAWSLGNREEKLFFGSGTQLSVL.

The chain has TRBV19 and TRBJ2-6; D is possibly TRBD1 (5 bases). CDR1 is LNHDA, CDR2 SQIVND, per germline (reference sequence). This CDR3 is 15 amino acids long. V was cut by 8 bases and J by 0 bases, with 11 bases left in between. This CDR3 reads CASLKGDSGANVLTF. The CDR3 DNA follows: TGTGCCAGTCTTAAAGGGGACTCTGGGGCCAACGTCCTGACTTTC. Full variable domain (rest looked up from reference TRBV19 and TRBJ2-6): DGGITQSPKYLFRKEGQNVTLSCEQNLNHDAMYWYRQDPGQGLRLIYYSQIVNDFQKGDIAEGYSVSREKKESFPLTVTSAQKNPTAFYLCASLKGDSGANVLTFGAGSRLTVL.

Details on this clone: Its ends do not fully match the called genes, so a read error is possible. The chain combines TRBV24-1 with TRBJ1-5; D is undetermined. This CDR3 has 16 amino acids. CDR1 KGHDR and CDR2 SFDVKD come from the germline V gene. The CDR3: CPTSPPRRGSNQPQHF. The CDR3 DNA sequence: TGTCCCACCAGTCCCCCACGACGGGGTAGCAATCAGCCCCAGCATTTT.

The rearrangement uses TRBV21-1 and TRBJ2-1; the DNA was not used to check the table's D call, TRBD1. TRBV21-1 is a pseudogene segment. The CDR3 loop spans 12 amino acids. In DNA, the CDR3 is TGTGCCAGCAGCACCAGGGGCAATGAGCAGTTCTTC. Its protein product is CASSTRGNEQFF.

The chain couples TRBV19 to TRBJ1-5; 7 bases map to TRBD1. The junction had 4 bases not matched to a gene; V was cut back by 5 bases and J by 6 bases. The germline V gene encodes CDR1 LNHDA and CDR2 SQIVND (reference sequence). The CDR3 has 13 amino acids. The CDR3: CASSWAGGQPQHF. In nucleotides, the CDR3 is TGTGCCAGTAGTTGGGCAGGGGGTCAGCCCCAGCATTTT.

The chain carries TRBV5-1 and TRBJ2-7, with TRBD2 matching over 7 bases. The trim removed 0 bases at V and 7 bases at J, leaving 19 bases unmatched. Germline V gives CDR1 SGHRS, CDR2 YFSETQ. CDR3 length: 18 amino acids. Written as DNA, the CDR3 is TGCGCCAGCAGCTTGGCGGCTAGCGGCACCTCCTGGGGTGAAGAGCAGTACTTC. Translating it yields CASSLAASGTSWGEEQYF.

This sequence joins TRBV2 and TRBJ1-4; D not certain. Trimming took off 7 bases at V and 7 bases at J, with 16 bases between the two ends. Germline lookup yields CDR1 SNHLY and CDR2 FYNNEI. The CDR3 is 14 residues long. The DNA of the CDR3 is TGTGCCAGCACCGCACAGTTAATTCTTGAAAAACTGTTTTTT. Residues: CASTAQLILEKLFF.

This chain connects TRBV9 to TRBJ2-3; D perhaps matches TRBD2 (7 bases). CDR1 SGDLS and CDR2 YYNGEE come from the germline V gene. The CDR3 totals 16 residues. With 3 bases removed from V and 1 base from J, the gap between germline ends came to 15 bases. CDR3 sequence: CASSEGGRWGTDTQYF. CDR3 DNA sequence: TGTGCCAGCAGCGAGGGGGGGCGGTGGGGCACAGATACGCAGTATTTT.

The J gene is TRBJ1-6, the V gene TRBV30; TRBD1 agrees at 9 bases. The ends lost 8 bases at V and 7 bases at J; junction bases unmatched: 3. The CDR3 consists of 12 residues. CDR1 and CDR2 (germline): GTSNPN, SVGIG (reference sequence). In DNA, the CDR3 is TGTGCCCGGGGACAGGGCAATTCACCCCTCCACTTT. This sequence encodes CARGQGNSPLHF.

The genes are TRBV29-1 and TRBJ1-1, with TRBD1 matching over 8 bases. This CDR3 has 14 amino acids. Germline V gene sequence: CDR1 SQVTM, CDR2 ANQGSEA. V trimming: 5 bases; J trimming: 0 bases; junction bases outside the gene matches: 5. Here the CDR3 reads CSVRYRGMNTEAFF. CDR3 sequence (DNA): TGCAGCGTTAGATACAGGGGGATGAACACTGAAGCTTTCTTT.

The CDR3 nucleotides are TGTGCCTGGAGTCCCGGTAATTCACCCCTCCACTTT. Protein product: CAWSPGNSPLHF. The chain combines TRBV30 with TRBJ1-6; D not resolved. CDR1 is GTSNPN, CDR2 SVGIG, per germline (reference sequence). V lost 2 bases to trimming and J lost 6 bases, with 5 bases between them. The CDR3 has 12 residues.

The chain combines TRBV7-9 with TRBJ2-2, with D hard to call. Germline-derived CDR1 and CDR2 are SEHNR and FQNEAQ (reference sequence). V lost 6 bases and J lost 0, with 17 bases in between. The CDR3 loop spans 17 amino acids. CDR3 DNA sequence: TGTGCCAGCAGAAAGACCCGCGGAATCGCGAACACCGGGGAGCTGTTTTTT. Amino acid sequence: CASRKTRGIANTGELFF.

V and J are TRBV5-3 and TRBJ2-7, with D maybe TRBD2 (5 bases). TRBV5-3 is placed among ORFs of uncertain function. V lost 4 bases to trimming and J lost 5 bases, with 19 bases between them. This CDR3 comprises 15 residues. CDR3 amino acids: CARSPWDPGWDEQYF. DNA for the CDR3: TGTGCCAGAAGCCCGTGGGATCCGGGGTGGGACGAGCAGTACTTC.